These T cell receptor beta chains were read from a single sample in a study of blood T cell repertoires in COVID-19. The repertoire was sequenced with immunoSEQ multiplex PCR; TCRdb's copy has only in-frame clones and lacks some. Of about 200,000 clones in the sample, around nine tenths were seen once. Sequenced input: peripheral blood. The receptors stem from a human donor in a cohort sampled during active COVID-19. Each CDR3 is given with its conserved first and last residue. The order of the fields is J gene, D gene, V gene, clone size, CDR3 protein, CDR3 DNA. A D gene is named only where the DNA matches it firmly. Size is stated for part of the rows, as once, few or many counts, or as a class when the clone is expanded.

TRBJ1-1 TRBD1 TRBV5-1 NA CASSTGTVNTEAFF TGCGCCAGCAGCACAGGGACAGTGAACACTGAAGCTTTCTTT
TRBJ1-2 NA TRBV6-6 NA CASSYSGGRENYGYTF TGTGCCAGCAGTTACTCAGGAGGACGGGAGAACTATGGCTACACCTTC
TRBJ2-3 NA TRBV12-2 NA CASRLDGIELHTQYF TGTGCAAGTCGCTTAGACGGTATCGAGCTCCATACGCAGTATTTT
TRBJ2-3 TRBD1 TRBV4-3 NA CASSQDLLQGGTDTQYF TGCGCCAGCAGCCAAGATCTTCTCCAGGGGGGCACAGATACGCAGTATTTT
TRBJ1-1 TRBD1 TRBV19 NA CASSIGDREIEAFF TGTGCCAGTAGTATAGGAGACAGGGAGATTGAAGCTTTCTTT
TRBJ2-5 TRBD2 TRBV9 once CASSVEGRAGYQETQYF TGTGCCAGCAGCGTAGAGGGTCGAGCGGGGTACCAAGAGACCCAGTACTTC
TRBJ2-1 TRBD1 TRBV7-9 NA CASSLYRGSYNEQFF TGTGCCAGCAGCTTATACAGGGGCTCCTACAATGAGCAGTTCTTC
TRBJ1-6 NA TRBV18 NA CASSPNSDNSPLHF TGTGCCAGCTCACCAAACAGTGATAATTCACCCCTCCACTTT
TRBJ2-7 TRBD2 TRBV7-6 NA CASSSPAGGHYEQYF TGTGCCAGCAGCTCCCCCGCGGGGGGACACTACGAGCAGTACTTC
TRBJ1-3 NA TRBV9 NA CASSVATSGNTIYF TGTGCCAGCAGCGTAGCTACCTCTGGAAACACCATATATTTT
TRBJ2-1 NA TRBV14 NA CASSPIGTSHEQFF TGTGCCAGCAGCCCGATCGGGACATCCCATGAGCAGTTCTTC
TRBJ1-6 TRBD1 TRBV19 NA CASRDSKNSPLHF TGTGCCAGCAGGGACAGCAAAAATTCACCCCTCCACTTT
TRBJ2-2 TRBD2 TRBV24-1 NA CATSPSLAVTGELFF TGTGCCACAAGTCCGTCCCTAGCGGTCACCGGGGAGCTGTTTTTT
TRBJ2-7 NA TRBV3-1/TRBV3-2 NA CASSQDLPRIYEQYF TGTGCCAGCAGCCAAGACTTGCCGCGAATCTACGAGCAGTACTTC
TRBJ2-1 TRBD2 TRBV4-1 NA CASSQTSGASYNEQFF TGCGCCAGCAGCCAAACTAGCGGGGCTTCCTACAATGAGCAGTTCTTC
TRBJ2-6 NA TRBV19 NA CASSREASGANVLTF TGTGCCAGTAGTAGGGAGGCATCTGGGGCCAACGTCCTGACTTTC
TRBJ2-7 TRBD2 TRBV9 NA CASSVTSGRARMNEQYF TGTGCCAGCAGCGTGACTAGCGGGAGGGCCCGCATGAACGAGCAGTACTTC
TRBJ2-3 TRBD2 TRBV10-1 NA CASSDTRRTSGRGRSDTQYF TGCGCCAGCAGTGATACCCGACGGACTAGCGGGAGGGGTCGGTCAGATACGCAGTATTTT
TRBJ2-1 NA TRBV11-2 few CATKGGLSSYNEQFF TGTGCCACAAAGGGGGGGCTCAGCTCCTACAATGAGCAGTTCTTC
TRBJ1-5 NA TRBV18 NA CASSRTENQPQHF TGTGCCAGCTCACGGACAGAGAATCAGCCCCAGCATTTT
TRBJ2-7 TRBD1 TRBV5-6 NA CASSLGGQGAYEQYF TGTGCCAGCAGCTTGGGCGGACAGGGGGCTTACGAGCAGTACTTC
TRBJ2-7 NA TRBV12-5 NA CASGQDRAYEQYF TGTGCTAGTGGTCAGGACAGAGCCTACGAGCAGTACTTC
TRBJ2-7 NA TRBV19 NA CASSPGHTPSYEQYF TGTGCCAGTAGCCCGGGTCACACCCCATCCTACGAGCAGTACTTC
TRBJ1-3 TRBD1 TRBV7-2 NA CASSLKVTGGSGNTIYF TGTGCCAGCAGCTTGAAAGTCACAGGGGGCTCTGGAAACACCATATATTTT
TRBJ2-1 TRBD1 TRBV10-3 NA CASSGQGSSYNEQFF TGTGCCAGCTCGGGACAGGGGAGCTCCTACAATGAGCAGTTCTTC
TRBJ2-3 TRBD2 TRBV5-4 NA CASSFGLAGGRGTDTQYF TGTGCCAGCAGCTTTGGACTAGCGGGGGGGCGTGGCACAGATACGCAGTATTTT
TRBJ1-4 NA TRBV7-6 NA CASSRGGKSANEKLFF TGTGCCAGCAGCCGAGGAGGGAAGTCCGCCAATGAAAAACTGTTTTTT
TRBJ2-1 NA TRBV3-1/TRBV3-2 once CASSQDGLAHAYNEQFF TGTGCCAGCAGCCAAGACGGATTAGCGCACGCCTACAATGAGCAGTTCTTC
TRBJ2-1 TRBD2 TRBV9 NA CASSVGLAGGNEQFF TGTGCCAGCAGCGTAGGACTAGCGGGGGGGAATGAGCAGTTCTTC
TRBJ2-3 TRBD1 TRBV5-1 NA CASRWTGETDTQYF TGCGCCAGCCGCTGGACAGGGGAGACAGATACGCAGTATTTT
TRBJ2-2 TRBD2 TRBV5-1 NA CASSSTSGLNTGELFF TGCGCCAGCAGCTCCACTAGCGGACTAAACACCGGGGAGCTGTTTTTT
TRBJ2-7 TRBD2 TRBV11-2 NA CASSFSPPGGSSYEQYF TGTGCCAGCAGCTTTTCACCGCCGGGCGGGAGTTCCTACGAGCAGTACTTC
TRBJ1-2 NA TRBV5-4 NA CASSLGGTHYGYTF TGTGCCAGCAGCTTGGGTGGGACACATTATGGCTACACCTTC
TRBJ2-7 TRBD2 TRBV18 NA CASYWTSGSGEQYF TGTGCCAGCTACTGGACTAGCGGGAGTGGAGAGCAGTACTTC
TRBJ1-5 TRBD1 TRBV19 NA CASSIQGAGGPQHF TGTGCCAGTAGTATACAGGGGGCCGGTGGGCCCCAGCATTTT
TRBJ1-3 TRBD1 TRBV11-2 NA CASSRRDSRNSGNTIYF TGTGCCAGCAGCCGTCGGGACAGCCGAAACTCTGGAAACACCATATATTTT
TRBJ2-5 TRBD2 TRBV7-2 once CASSLVSAGGTRETQYF TGTGCCAGCAGCTTAGTCTCGGCGGGGGGGACGAGGGAGACCCAGTACTTC
TRBJ1-2 NA TRBV9 NA CASSSNTDTSYGYTF TGTGCCAGCAGCTCCAACACAGACACAAGCTATGGCTACACCTTC
TRBJ2-7 NA TRBV20-1 NA CSASEGTLSYEQYF TGCAGTGCTAGTGAAGGGACACTCTCCTACGAGCAGTACTTC
TRBJ1-5 NA TRBV19 NA CASSGGGGFNQPQHF TGTGCCAGTAGTGGGGGCGGGGGGTTCAATCAGCCCCAGCATTTT
TRBJ1-5 NA TRBV6-2/TRBV6-3 NA CASSRQASNQPQHF TGTGCCAGCAGCCGACAGGCTAGCAATCAGCCCCAGCATTTT
TRBJ2-3 NA TRBV7-8 NA CASSLAGGRSTDTQYF TGTGCCAGCAGCTTAGCTGGGGGCCGCAGCACAGATACGCAGTATTTT
TRBJ2-1 TRBD2 TRBV4-3 few CASSQDRTGGGNEQFF TGCGCCAGCAGCCAAGATCGGACGGGGGGAGGTAATGAGCAGTTCTTC
TRBJ2-1 NA TRBV10-3 NA CAISRRTAYNEQFF TGTGCCATCAGTCGTCGGACAGCCTACAATGAGCAGTTCTTC
TRBJ2-1 TRBD2 TRBV6-5 once CASSYSSGSLHEQFF TGTGCCAGCAGTTATTCTAGCGGGAGTCTCCATGAGCAGTTCTTC
TRBJ1-3 NA TRBV15 NA CATSTGGSSGNTIYF TGTGCCACCAGCACGGGGGGGAGCTCTGGAAACACCATATATTTT
TRBJ1-1 NA TRBV18 NA CASSPFGNMNTEAFF TGTGCCAGCTCACCATTCGGGAATATGAACACTGAAGCTTTCTTT
TRBJ2-5 TRBD1 TRBV9 many CASSVGTGGAETQYF TGTGCCAGCAGCGTAGGAACAGGGGGCGCAGAGACCCAGTACTTC
TRBJ1-4 TRBD1 TRBV2 NA CASSDYFNARTGGREKLFF TGTGCCAGCAGTGATTACTTCAACGCCCGGACAGGGGGTCGAGAAAAACTGTTTTTT
TRBJ2-7 TRBD1 TRBV7-9 NA CASSLLGTGSPYEQYF TGTGCCAGCAGCTTACTCGGGACAGGGAGCCCCTACGAGCAGTACTTC
TRBJ1-2 TRBD1 TRBV28 NA CASSGTVNYGYTF TGTGCCAGCAGCGGGACAGTGAACTATGGCTACACCTTC
TRBJ1-5 TRBD1 TRBV28 NA CANRRNRGSNQPQHF TGTGCCAACAGACGAAACAGGGGTAGCAATCAGCCCCAGCATTTT
TRBJ2-5 NA TRBV14 NA CASSPREQETQYF TGTGCCAGCAGCCCTCGCGAACAAGAGACCCAGTACTTC
TRBJ2-1 NA TRBV30 NA CAWNFPGGPYNEQFF TGTGCCTGGAATTTCCCGGGTGGCCCCTACAATGAGCAGTTCTTC
TRBJ1-5 NA TRBV28 NA CASRSPGGGNGNQPQHF TGTGCCAGCCGAAGCCCCGGCGGGGGAAATGGCAATCAGCCCCAGCATTTT
TRBJ2-1 TRBD2 TRBV13 NA CASSSGGYNEQFF TGTGCCAGCAGCTCGGGGGGCTACAATGAGCAGTTCTTC
TRBJ2-7 TRBD1 TRBV3-1/TRBV3-2 NA CASSQGYRGYEQYF TGTGCCAGCAGCCAAGGATACAGGGGCTACGAGCAGTACTTC
TRBJ2-7 NA TRBV5-4 NA CASSPLGRGEQYF TGTGCCAGCAGTCCCCTCGGTCGCGGGGAGCAGTACTTC
TRBJ2-1 NA TRBV4-3 NA CASSQTWETGHHEQFF TGCGCCAGCAGCCAAACATGGGAGACGGGTCACCATGAGCAGTTCTTC
TRBJ1-1 NA TRBV20-1 NA CSASTGKSQAFF TGCAGTGCTAGTACAGGGAAGTCCCAAGCTTTCTTT